These 2 T cell receptor beta chains came from one sample sequenced in a study of patients and donors after allogeneic stem cell transplantation. MiXCR, run by TCRdb on the RT-PCR reads, gives a single entry per CDR3 protein. The repertoire consists of more than 850,000 distinct CDR3 sequences, with approximately 18% occurring once and the leading ten covering 6%. The sequenced sample was blood, either unsorted or a sorted T cell fraction (not recorded which). The receptors come from a human donor who was either an allogeneic HSCT recipient or a stem cell or donor lymphocyte infusion donor (not recorded which). It is not recorded whose cells these are; they may come from a transplant donor.

This clonotype was counted many times. The chain couples TRBV12-3 or TRBV12-4 to TRBJ1-1, with D maybe TRBD1 (5 bases). Trimming stripped 1 base from V and 4 bases from J, with 13 bases between. The CDR3 extends over 15 amino acids. CDR3 sequence (DNA): TGTGCCAGCAGTTTAGTGATCGGACAAGCCACTGAAGCTTTCTTT. Protein: CASSLVIGQATEAFF.

This clonotype appeared many times. The J gene is TRBJ1-3, the V gene TRBV18; TRBD1 might be the D (6 bases). V was clipped by 8 bases and J by 2 bases, with 10 bases between them. The CDR3 sequence is 13 residues long. In germline, CDR1 is KGHSH, CDR2 LQKENI. The DNA of the CDR3 is TGTGCCAGCAGTACAGGGACTGGAAACACCATATATTTT. Residues: CASSTGTGNTIYF. Full variable domain (outside the CDR3, taken from reference TRBV18 and TRBJ1-3): NAGVMQNPRHLVRRRGQEARLRCSPMKGHSHVYWYRQLPEEGLKFMVYLQKENIIDESGMPKERFSAEFPKEGPSILRIQQVVRGDSAAYFCASSTGTGNTIYFGEGSWLTVV.